The present T cell receptor (beta chain) was sequenced within a study of CD8 T cells in Susac syndrome. V lost 5 bases and J lost 3, with 10 bases in between. The CDR3 totals 13 residues. Per germline, CDR1 MNHNY and CDR2 SVGAGI (reference sequence). Roughly 0.45 to 1 ug RNA was reverse transcribed with random hexamers. A multiplex approach, immunoSEQ multiplex PCR, amplified TCR beta CDR3 across 54 Vbeta and 13 Jbeta. TCRdb reanalysed the immunoSEQ multiplex PCR reads using MiXCR and keeps one entry per CDR3 protein. Here the sample spans 180,000 or so distinct CDR3 sequences, 85% to 95% being singletons.

The TCR sequence derives from a human donor in good health. The sequenced sample was CD4+ T cells from PBMCs. The rearrangement links TRBV6-6 to TRBJ1-2; D perhaps matches TRBD1 (5 bases). The CDR3 protein is CASSKQADYGYTF. The CDR3 DNA follows: TGTGCCAGCAGTAAACAGGCAGACTATGGCTACACCTTC.